This is a list of T cell receptor beta chains from one sample in a study of OX40 agonist ivuxolimab in advanced cancers. Libraries were prepared by immunoSEQ multiplex PCR; TCRdb keeps only in-frame clonotypes and omits some of them. Among about 70,000 clones listed, roughly 80% were seen once. The sequencing used CD4+ or CD8+ T cells sorted from blood, collected in a trial of the OX40 agonist ivuxolimab. These receptor sequences come from an adult with an advanced solid tumor such as melanoma, head and neck, liver or kidney cancer. The conserved cysteine and the conserved F or W are not part of the CDR3 here.

V: TRBV5-8; length: 11; J: TRBJ1-2; CDR3: ASSQDQGFGYT
V: TRBV27; length: 12; J: TRBJ2-7; CDR3: ASRPGQGPYEQY
V: TRBV5-1; length: 14; J: TRBJ2-1; CDR3: ASSHLGGRGSNEQF
V: TRBV5-5; length: 11; J: TRBJ1-5; CDR3: ASQGANNQPQH
V: TRBV30; length: 13; J: TRBJ1-4; CDR3: ACSRQGGYKEKLF
V: TRBV7-2; length: 13; J: TRBJ2-5; CDR3: ASSLDGLAGETQY
V: TRBV28; length: 12; J: TRBJ2-5; CDR3: ASRPTSGQETQY
V: TRBV29-1; length: 11; J: TRBJ1-1; CDR3: SVDDRRNTEAF
V: TRBV6-5; length: 14; J: TRBJ2-6; CDR3: ASSYWSSSGANVLT
V: TRBV11-2; length: 15; J: TRBJ1-1; CDR3: ASSLVRPGQGGTEAF
V: TRBV5-1; length: 12; J: TRBJ1-2; CDR3: ASSISGTVEGYT
V: TRBV27; length: 16; J: TRBJ2-5; CDR3: ASSLTAGLSREGQTQY
V: TRBV2; length: 12; J: TRBJ1-4; CDR3: ASRRSTGEGKLF
V: TRBV9; length: 12; J: TRBJ1-1; CDR3: ASSGRGSRAEAF
V: TRBV7-9; length: 14; J: TRBJ1-1; CDR3: ASSLGRQGRNTEAF
V: TRBV5-1; length: 14; J: TRBJ1-4; CDR3: ASSLDRSGGNEKLF
V: TRBV15; length: 15; J: TRBJ1-5; CDR3: ATSSEVAGKRYQPQH
V: TRBV10-3; length: 12; J: TRBJ1-2; CDR3: AISDRGENYGYT
V: TRBV4-2; length: 14; J: TRBJ2-2; CDR3: ASSQRLAGDTGELF
V: TRBV5-5; length: 15; J: TRBJ2-1; CDR3: ASSLFFEGRLNNEQF
V: TRBV6-6; length: 14; J: TRBJ1-5; CDR3: ASSYSAAYSNQPQH
V: TRBV6-6; length: 13; J: TRBJ2-7; CDR3: ASLRQAGNSYEQY
V: TRBV5-1; length: 12; J: TRBJ2-2; CDR3: ASGGTANTGELF
V: TRBV28; length: 10; J: TRBJ1-1; CDR3: ASRGGNTEAF
V: TRBV13; length: 14; J: TRBJ2-1; CDR3: ASSLSRTSGTNEQF
V: TRBV14; length: 14; J: TRBJ2-3; CDR3: ASSQGGTGSTDTQY
V: TRBV6-5; length: 14; J: TRBJ2-2; CDR3: ASSSSGTGVSGELF
V: TRBV5-6; length: 13; J: TRBJ2-1; CDR3: ASSLFLQGSNEQF
V: TRBV5-1; length: 14; J: TRBJ2-7; CDR3: ASSRPSGGSGHEQY
V: TRBV2; length: 14; J: TRBJ2-2; CDR3: ASSAQRARGTGELF
V: TRBV4-1; length: 14; J: TRBJ2-7; CDR3: ASSQDLQRGGYEQY
V: TRBV5-1; length: 11; J: TRBJ1-2; CDR3: ASSLGGPRGYT
V: TRBV5-4; length: 11; J: TRBJ2-7; CDR3: ASSLDRPYEQY
V: TRBV15; length: 11; J: TRBJ1-4; CDR3: ATSRGRGEKLF
V: TRBV5-1; length: 12; J: TRBJ2-2; CDR3: ASSWGQGTGELF
V: TRBV27; length: 15; J: TRBJ2-7; CDR3: ASSGLGGSGGPYEQY
V: TRBV5-1; length: 13; J: TRBJ2-5; CDR3: ASRSAGGFQETQY
V: TRBV6-1; length: 12; J: TRBJ1-4; CDR3: ASSDRGVREKLF
V: TRBV4-1; length: 12; J: TRBJ1-2; CDR3: ASSQLGTFYGYT
V: TRBV6-1; length: 11; J: TRBJ2-3; CDR3: ASSEVLRSGEY
V: TRBV5-1; length: 15; J: TRBJ1-6; CDR3: ASSLNPGTGANSPLH
V: TRBV6-6; length: 10; J: TRBJ1-1; CDR3: ASKGSITEAF